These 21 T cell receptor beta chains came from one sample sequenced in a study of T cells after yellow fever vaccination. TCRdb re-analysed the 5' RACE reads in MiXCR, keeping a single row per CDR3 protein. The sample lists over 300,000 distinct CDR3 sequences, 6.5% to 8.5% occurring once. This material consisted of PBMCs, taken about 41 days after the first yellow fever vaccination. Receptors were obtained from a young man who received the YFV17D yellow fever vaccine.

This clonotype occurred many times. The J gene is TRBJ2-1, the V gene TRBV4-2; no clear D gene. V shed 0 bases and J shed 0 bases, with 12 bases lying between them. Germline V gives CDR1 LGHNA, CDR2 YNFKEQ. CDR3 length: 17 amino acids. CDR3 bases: TGTGCCAGCAGCCAAGATGGCGGAACGGCCTCCTACAATGAGCAGTTCTTC. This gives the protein CASSQDGGTASYNEQFF.

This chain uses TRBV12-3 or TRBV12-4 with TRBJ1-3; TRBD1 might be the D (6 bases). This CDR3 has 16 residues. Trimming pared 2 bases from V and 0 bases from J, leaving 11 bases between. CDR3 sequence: CASSLRGDPSGNTIYF. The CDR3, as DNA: TGTGCCAGCAGTTTAAGGGGGGACCCCTCTGGAAACACCATATATTTT.

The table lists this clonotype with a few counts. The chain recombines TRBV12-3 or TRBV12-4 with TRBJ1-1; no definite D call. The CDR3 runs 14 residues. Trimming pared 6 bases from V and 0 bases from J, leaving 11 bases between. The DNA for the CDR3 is TGTGCCAGCAGGTGGCGGGTGATGAACACTGAAGCTTTCTTT. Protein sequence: CASRWRVMNTEAFF.

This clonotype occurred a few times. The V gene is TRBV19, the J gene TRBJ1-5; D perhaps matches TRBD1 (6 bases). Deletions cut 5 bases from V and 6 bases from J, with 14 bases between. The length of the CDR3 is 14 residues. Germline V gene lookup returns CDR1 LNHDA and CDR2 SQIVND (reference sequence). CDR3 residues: CASSLQGGGQPQHF. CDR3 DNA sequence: TGTGCCAGTAGTCTACAGGGTGGTGGTCAGCCCCAGCATTTT.

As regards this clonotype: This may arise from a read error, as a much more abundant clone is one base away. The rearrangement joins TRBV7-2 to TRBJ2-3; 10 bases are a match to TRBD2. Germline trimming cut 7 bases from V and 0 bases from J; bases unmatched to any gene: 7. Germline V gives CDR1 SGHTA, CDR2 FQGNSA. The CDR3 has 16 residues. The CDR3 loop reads CASIPILAGSTDTQYF. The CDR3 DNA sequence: TGTGCCAGCATCCCCATACTAGCGGGGAGCACAGATACGCAGTATTTT.

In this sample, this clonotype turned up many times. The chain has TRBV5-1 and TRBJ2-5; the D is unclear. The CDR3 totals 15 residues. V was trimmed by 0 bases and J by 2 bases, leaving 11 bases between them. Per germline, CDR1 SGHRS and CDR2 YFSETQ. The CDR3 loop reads CASSLAPGIQETQYF. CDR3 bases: TGCGCCAGCAGCTTGGCCCCTGGGATACAAGAGACCCAGTACTTC.

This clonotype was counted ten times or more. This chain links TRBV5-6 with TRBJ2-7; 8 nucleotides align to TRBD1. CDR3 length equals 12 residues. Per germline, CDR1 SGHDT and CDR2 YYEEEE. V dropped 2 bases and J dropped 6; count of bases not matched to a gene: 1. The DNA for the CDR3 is TGTGCCAGCAGCTTAACAGGGGGCGAGCAGTACGTC. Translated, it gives CASSLTGGEQYV.

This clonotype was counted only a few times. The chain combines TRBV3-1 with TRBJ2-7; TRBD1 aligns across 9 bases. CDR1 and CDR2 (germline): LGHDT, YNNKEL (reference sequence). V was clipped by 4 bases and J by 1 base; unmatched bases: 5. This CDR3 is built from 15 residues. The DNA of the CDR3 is TGTGCCAGCAGCCGAACCGGGACAGGGTCCTACGAGCAGTACTTC. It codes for CASSRTGTGSYEQYF.

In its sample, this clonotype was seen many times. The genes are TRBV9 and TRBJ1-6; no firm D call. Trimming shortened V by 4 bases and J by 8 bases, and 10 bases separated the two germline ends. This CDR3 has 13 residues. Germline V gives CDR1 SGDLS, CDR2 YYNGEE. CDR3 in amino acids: CASSQVQDSPLHF. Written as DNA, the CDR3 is TGTGCCAGCAGCCAAGTACAAGATTCACCCCTCCACTTT.

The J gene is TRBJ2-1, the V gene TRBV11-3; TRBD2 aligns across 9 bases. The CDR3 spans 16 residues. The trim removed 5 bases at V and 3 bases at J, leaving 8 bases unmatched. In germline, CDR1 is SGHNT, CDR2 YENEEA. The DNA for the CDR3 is TGTGCCAGCAGCCCAATAGCGGGGGTAGGCTACAATGAGCAGTTCTTC. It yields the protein CASSPIAGVGYNEQFF.

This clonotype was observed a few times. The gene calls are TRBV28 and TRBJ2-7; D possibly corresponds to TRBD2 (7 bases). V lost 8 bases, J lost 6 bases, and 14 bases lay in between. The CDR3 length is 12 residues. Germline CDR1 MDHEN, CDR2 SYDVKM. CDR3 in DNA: TGTGCCAGCCACGGCGGGGGCGGCGAGCAGTACTTC. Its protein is CASHGGGGEQYF.

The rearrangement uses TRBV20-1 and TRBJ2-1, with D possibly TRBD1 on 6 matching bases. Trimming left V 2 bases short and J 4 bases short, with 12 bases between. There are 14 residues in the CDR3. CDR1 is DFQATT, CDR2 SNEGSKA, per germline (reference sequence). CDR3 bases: TGCAGTGCTAGAAACAGGGCGGTTTACAATGAGCAGTTCTTC. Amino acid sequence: CSARNRAVYNEQFF.

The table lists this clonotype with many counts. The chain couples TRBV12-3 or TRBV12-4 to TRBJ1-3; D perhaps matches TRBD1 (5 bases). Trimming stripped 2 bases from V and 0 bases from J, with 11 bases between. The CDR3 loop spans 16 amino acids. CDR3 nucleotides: TGTGCCAGCAGTTTATCAGGGAGTGGCTCTGGAAACACCATATATTTT. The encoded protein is CASSLSGSGSGNTIYF.

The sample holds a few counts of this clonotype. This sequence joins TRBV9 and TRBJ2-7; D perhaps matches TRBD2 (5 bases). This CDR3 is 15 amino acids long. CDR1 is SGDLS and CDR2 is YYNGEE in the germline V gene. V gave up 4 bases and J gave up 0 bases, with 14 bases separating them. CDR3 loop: CASSLDSMSSYEQYF. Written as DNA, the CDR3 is TGTGCCAGCAGCTTGGACTCAATGAGCTCCTACGAGCAGTACTTC.

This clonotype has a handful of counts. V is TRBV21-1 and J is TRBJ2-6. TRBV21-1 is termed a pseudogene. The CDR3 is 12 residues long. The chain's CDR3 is CANNSGANVLTF. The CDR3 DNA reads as TGTGCCAACAACTCTGGGGCCAACGTCCTGACTTTC.

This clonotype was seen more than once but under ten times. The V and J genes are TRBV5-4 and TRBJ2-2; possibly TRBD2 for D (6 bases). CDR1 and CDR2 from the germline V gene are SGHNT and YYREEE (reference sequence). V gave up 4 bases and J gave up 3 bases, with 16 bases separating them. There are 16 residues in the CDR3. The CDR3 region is CASSHPRDSHTGELFF. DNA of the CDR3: TGTGCCAGCAGCCACCCGCGGGACTCGCACACCGGGGAGCTGTTTTTT.

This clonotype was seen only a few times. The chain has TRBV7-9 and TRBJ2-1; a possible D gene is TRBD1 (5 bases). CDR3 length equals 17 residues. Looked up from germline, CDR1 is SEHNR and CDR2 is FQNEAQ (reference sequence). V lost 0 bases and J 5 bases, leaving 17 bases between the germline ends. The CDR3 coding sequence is TGTGCCAGCAGCTTAGCGCAAGGGCAGGGAAGAGACAATGAGCAGTTCTTC. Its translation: CASSLAQGQGRDNEQFF.

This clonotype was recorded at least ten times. CDR3 sequence reads: CASSPDRGRGTGELFF. The CDR3 nucleotides are TGTGCCAGCAGTCCTGACAGGGGGCGCGGCACCGGGGAGCTGTTTTTT. The rearrangement uses TRBV28 and TRBJ2-2, with TRBD1 identical over 10 bases. This CDR3 region has 16 residues. Germline loops: CDR1 MDHEN, CDR2 SYDVKM. Trimming took 5 bases from V and 4 from J; bases not matched to a gene: 7.

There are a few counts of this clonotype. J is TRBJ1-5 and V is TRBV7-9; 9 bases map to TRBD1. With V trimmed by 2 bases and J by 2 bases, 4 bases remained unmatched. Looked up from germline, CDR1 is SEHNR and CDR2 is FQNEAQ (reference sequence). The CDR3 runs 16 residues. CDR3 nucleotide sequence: TGTGCCAGCAGCTTAACAGGGGGCTTTGGCAATCAGCCCCAGCATTTT. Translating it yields CASSLTGGFGNQPQHF.

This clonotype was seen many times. In DNA, the CDR3 is TGTGCCAGCAGCCAAGATCCCACAGAGAGCTCCTATAATTCACCCCTCCACTTT. This translates into CASSQDPTESSYNSPLHF. The chain links TRBV4-2 to TRBJ1-6; D is ambiguous. The CDR3 is 18 residues long. V was shortened by 0 bases and J by 0 bases, with 12 bases between the two germline ends. Germline values: CDR1 LGHNA, CDR2 YNFKEQ.

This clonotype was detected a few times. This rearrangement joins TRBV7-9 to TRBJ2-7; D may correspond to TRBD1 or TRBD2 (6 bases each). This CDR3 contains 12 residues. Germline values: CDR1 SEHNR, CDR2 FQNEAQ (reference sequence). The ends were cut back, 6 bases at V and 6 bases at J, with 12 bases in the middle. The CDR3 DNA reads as TGTGCCAGCAGACTAGGGGGAGGCGAGCAGTACGTC. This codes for CASRLGGGEQYV.